This is a list of T cell receptor beta chains from one sample in a study of cytomegalovirus exposure and HLA in healthy donors. Generated by immunoSEQ multiplex PCR, the TCRdb table keeps only in-frame clones and is missing some. The repertoire includes 150,000 to 180,000 clones, 70% to 80% of them detected once, and around 2.3% sits in the top ten. Material for sequencing was PBMCs. These receptors were obtained from a man aged 25 to 40 in good health and CMV-seronegative. Both conserved end residues are part of each CDR3. The order of the fields is V gene, D gene, clone size, J gene, CDR3 protein, CDR3 DNA. D genes are given only for firm matches. Only some rows state a clone size, as once, few, many or a class for expanded clones.

TRBV5-1	TRBD1	-	TRBJ1-2	CASSAGQGKGYGYTF	TGCGCCAGCAGCGCCGGACAGGGGAAGGGCTATGGCTACACCTTC
TRBV25-1	-	-	TRBJ1-6	CASRADSSYNSPLHF	TGTGCCAGCAGGGCTGACAGCTCCTATAATTCACCCCTCCACTTT
TRBV6-1	-	-	TRBJ2-7	CASSDPGQNTYEQYF	TGTGCCAGCAGTGACCCAGGGCAAAATACCTACGAGCAGTACTTC
TRBV6-1	TRBD2	-	TRBJ2-5	CATLAGGLGAQYF	TGCGCAACTCTAGCGGGGGGGCTGGGGGCCCAGTACTTC
TRBV30	-	-	TRBJ2-3	CAWSDQGTDTQYF	TGTGCCTGGAGTGATCAGGGGACGGATACGCAGTATTTT
TRBV7-2	-	once	TRBJ2-7	CASSLDTYEQYF	TGTGCCAGCAGCTTAGACACGTACGAGCAGTACTTC
TRBV2	TRBD1	few	TRBJ1-6	CASSQVPGQGSPLHF	TGTGCCAGCAGTCAAGTCCCGGGACAGGGTTCACCCCTCCACTTT
TRBV4-3	TRBD2	few	TRBJ2-1	CASSQIAGGPQNEQFF	TGCGCCAGCAGCCAGATAGCGGGGGGGCCGCAAAATGAGCAGTTCTTC
TRBV19	-	-	TRBJ1-5	CASSAGIQQPQHF	TGTGCCAGTAGCGCAGGGATTCAACAGCCCCAGCATTTT
TRBV18	TRBD1	-	TRBJ1-2	CASSRDTGGASYGYTF	TGTGCCAGCTCACGGGACACAGGGGGCGCGTCTTATGGCTACACCTTC
TRBV30	TRBD2	-	TRBJ2-7	CAWSVLAVSYEQYF	TGTGCCTGGAGTGTACTAGCGGTTTCCTACGAGCAGTACTTC
TRBV9	-	-	TRBJ2-3	CASSALAVTSTDTQYF	TGTGCCAGCAGCGCCTTAGCGGTTACTAGCACAGATACGCAGTATTTT
TRBV6-1	TRBD1	few	TRBJ2-7	CASSEEQGASYEQYF	TGTGCCAGCAGTGAAGAACAGGGGGCCTCCTACGAGCAGTACTTC
TRBV2	-	-	TRBJ1-3	CASRGLDSVSGNTIYF	TGTGCCAGCAGGGGGCTGGACAGCGTCTCTGGAAACACCATATATTTT
TRBV2	TRBD1	-	TRBJ2-1	CASLDRGSYNEQFF	TGTGCCAGCTTAGACAGGGGATCCTACAATGAGCAGTTCTTC
TRBV4-1	TRBD1	-	TRBJ2-5	CASRERQGAWETQYF	TGCGCCAGCCGTGAGAGACAGGGGGCTTGGGAGACCCAGTACTTC
TRBV11-3	-	-	TRBJ2-6	CASSLDPRRTGANVLTF	TGTGCCAGCAGTTTGGACCCCCGGAGGACTGGGGCCAACGTCCTGACTTTC
TRBV6-5	TRBD2	-	TRBJ2-5	CASSYTRLAGGETQYF	TGTGCCAGCAGTTACACGAGACTAGCGGGGGGAGAGACCCAGTACTTC
TRBV5-4	TRBD1	few	TRBJ2-1	CASSHIPHRGEDNEQFF	TGTGCCAGCAGCCACATACCGCACAGGGGCGAAGACAATGAGCAGTTCTTC
TRBV6-4	-	-	TRBJ1-1	CASSDPPGGRRNTEAFF	TGTGCCAGCAGTGATCCGCCCGGGGGACGGAGGAACACTGAAGCTTTCTTT
TRBV2	TRBD1	-	TRBJ2-2	CASRGTGGASGELFF	TGTGCCAGCAGAGGGACAGGGGGCGCCTCCGGGGAGCTGTTTTTT
TRBV5-4	-	-	TRBJ1-2	CASSLAAGVYGYTF	TGTGCCAGCAGCTTGGCAGCAGGGGTGTATGGCTACACCTTC
TRBV15	-	-	TRBJ2-6	CATSRAGRGNSGANVLTF	TGTGCCACCAGCAGAGCAGGCAGGGGCAACTCTGGGGCCAACGTCCTGACTTTC
TRBV28	TRBD1	-	TRBJ2-7	CASNSPGQTNEQYF	TGTGCCAGCAACTCTCCGGGACAGACCAACGAGCAGTACTTC
TRBV14	TRBD2	-	TRBJ2-2	CASSQDHGAGGTGELFF	TGTGCCAGCAGCCAAGATCATGGGGCGGGAGGCACCGGGGAGCTGTTTTTT
TRBV19	-	-	TRBJ1-2	CASHDGQHYGYTF	TGTGCCAGCCACGATGGACAGCACTATGGCTACACCTTC
TRBV6-6	-	few	TRBJ1-2	CASSYKGLDYGYTF	TGTGCCAGCAGTTATAAGGGGCTCGACTATGGCTACACCTTC
TRBV9	TRBD2	-	TRBJ2-3	CASSRLAGGGTDTQYF	TGTGCCAGCAGCCGACTAGCGGGGGGGGGCACAGATACGCAGTATTTT
TRBV7-6	TRBD1	-	TRBJ2-7	CASSPGTDSYEQYF	TGTGCCAGCAGCCCGGGGACAGACTCCTACGAGCAGTACTTC
TRBV5-1	TRBD1	-	TRBJ2-5	CASSTEGAETQYF	TGCGCCAGCAGCACCGAGGGGGCGGAGACCCAGTACTTC